This paragraph reports one TCR beta chain. This clone's antigen is unknown. Qualities for individual bases were not recorded, and no much larger clone is one base off. The immunoSEQ Assay, a bias-controlled multiplex PCR, was used to amplify TCRbeta CDR3 regions from genomic DNA. The published analysis was carried out like this. Nucleated cell counts per sample were estimated from amplification of reference gene primers within the assay. Sequence reads were collapsed and filtered to measure the absolute abundance of every unique TCRbeta CDR3 rearrangement. For each sample, productive Simpson clonality was calculated by taking the square root of Simpson's diversity index across productive rearrangements. The table comes from immuneACCESS by way of TCRdb, which keeps in-frame sequences with V and J called. Part of the clones is missing from these tables; in studies checked, under half for an unresolved V gene and the rest for unknown reasons. That table gives V, J and clone size, and the DNA gave D and trimming. A total of a few hundred thousand clones appear in this sample, roughly four fifths of them only once. The ten largest clones take up 0.85% to 1.3% of the sample.

At the junction V is shortened by 6 bases and J by 3 bases, with 14 bases in between. For CDR1 and CDR2, the germline V gene lists SNHLY and FYNNEI. From the cysteine through the phenylalanine, the CDR3 covers 15 amino acids. Only the CDR3 DNA stays, 45 bases, in frame from base 1. The record originates from a study of blood T cell repertoires in COVID-19 (dated by TCRdb to the early 2020s). Looking at the study overall: Collaborator samples came from the United States, Italy and Spain and covered acute and convalescent phases of COVID-19. The material from the prospective study consisted of cDNA or gDNA derived from T cells, B-cell-depleted T cells, or PBMCs. The dataset comprised deeply sampled blood TCRbeta repertoires from subjects exposed to, actively infected with, or recovered from COVID-19. The repertoires were made available in a free public database intended to serve as a resource for research on the immune response to SARS-CoV-2. The samples were drawn from the first 160 participants of the ongoing ImmuneRACE study and from 1,254 subjects provided by 6 global collaborators. Sample metadata almost always included a de-identified subject ID, COVID-19 status, age in years and sex. HLA class I and class II types, where available, came from metadata supplied by the sample provider rather than from assay-based typing.

Paper-wide results and their limitations: How much clinical and demographic metadata was included differed by source and by participant, and the metadata was provided uncurated.

The collaborating institutions used their own protocols to collect whole blood in K2EDTA tubes. Collaborator samples were shipped for TCRbeta analysis as frozen whole blood, isolated PBMCs, or DNA extracted from either sample type. The sequence was collected from a human donor with acute or convalescent COVID-19. The donor label of this sample is uncertain. The chain uses TRBV2 and TRBJ2-2; the D gene is possibly TRBD2, with 5 bases matching. The sequenced sample was peripheral blood. The sequenced DNA: TGTGCCAGCAGCGTGACTAAAACCCACACCGGGGAGCTGTTTTTT. Its coded protein is CASSVTKTHTGELFF.